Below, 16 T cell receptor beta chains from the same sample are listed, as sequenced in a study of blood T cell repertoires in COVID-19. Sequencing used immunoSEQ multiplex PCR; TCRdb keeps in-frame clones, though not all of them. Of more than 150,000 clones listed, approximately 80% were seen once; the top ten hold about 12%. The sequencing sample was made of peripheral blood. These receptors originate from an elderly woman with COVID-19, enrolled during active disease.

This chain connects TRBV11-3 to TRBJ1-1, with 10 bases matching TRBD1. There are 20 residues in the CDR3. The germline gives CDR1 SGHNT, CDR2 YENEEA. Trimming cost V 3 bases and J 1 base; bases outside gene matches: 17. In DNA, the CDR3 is TGTGCCAGCAGCTTGCGGGGTGGGGGACAGGGGAGGGTACGGAACACTGAAGCTTTCTTT. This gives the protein CASSLRGGGQGRVRNTEAFF.

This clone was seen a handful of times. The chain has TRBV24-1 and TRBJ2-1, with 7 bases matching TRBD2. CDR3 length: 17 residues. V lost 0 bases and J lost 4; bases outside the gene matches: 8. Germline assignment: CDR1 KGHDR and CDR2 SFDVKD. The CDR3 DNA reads TGTGCCACCAGTGATTTGGGGGCGGGGGAGAAATACAATGAGCAGTTCTTC. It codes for CATSDLGAGEKYNEQFF.

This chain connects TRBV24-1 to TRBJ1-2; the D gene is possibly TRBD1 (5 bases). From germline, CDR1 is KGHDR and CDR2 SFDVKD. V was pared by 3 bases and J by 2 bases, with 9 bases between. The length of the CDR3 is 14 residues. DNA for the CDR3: TGTGCCACCAGTGATCAAAGGACAAACTATGGCTACACCTTC. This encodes CATSDQRTNYGYTF.

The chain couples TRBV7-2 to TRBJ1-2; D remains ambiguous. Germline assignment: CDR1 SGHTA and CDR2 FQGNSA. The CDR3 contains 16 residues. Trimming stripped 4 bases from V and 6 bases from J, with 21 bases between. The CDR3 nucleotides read TGTGCCAGCAGCTCCGACCTCATGACTGGACTTAATGGCTACACCTTC. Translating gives CASSSDLMTGLNGYTF. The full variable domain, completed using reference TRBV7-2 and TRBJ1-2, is GAGVSQSPSNKVTEKGKDVELRCDPISGHTALYWYRQSLGQGLEFLIYFQGNSAPDKSGLPSDRFSAERTGGSVSTLTIQRTQQEDSAVYLCASSSDLMTGLNGYTFGSGTRLTVV.

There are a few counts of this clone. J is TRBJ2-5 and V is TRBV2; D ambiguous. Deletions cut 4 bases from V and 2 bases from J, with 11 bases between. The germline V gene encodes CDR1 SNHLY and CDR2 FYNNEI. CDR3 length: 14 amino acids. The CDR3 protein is CASSVAGVQETQYF. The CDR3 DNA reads TGTGCCAGCAGTGTCGCTGGAGTTCAAGAGACCCAGTACTTC.

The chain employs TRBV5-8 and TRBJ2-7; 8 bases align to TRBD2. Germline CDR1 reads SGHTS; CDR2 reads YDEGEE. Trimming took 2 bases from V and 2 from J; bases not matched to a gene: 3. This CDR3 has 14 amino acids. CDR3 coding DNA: TGTGCCAGCAGCTTTCGGGGGGGAACCTACGAGCAGTACTTC. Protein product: CASSFRGGTYEQYF.

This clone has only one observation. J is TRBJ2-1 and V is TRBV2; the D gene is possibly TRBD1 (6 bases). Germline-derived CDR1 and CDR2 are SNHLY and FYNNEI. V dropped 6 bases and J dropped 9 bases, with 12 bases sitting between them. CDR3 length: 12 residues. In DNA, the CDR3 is TGTGCCAGCAGGGGAACAGGGAGTGAGCAGTTCTTC. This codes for CASRGTGSEQFF.

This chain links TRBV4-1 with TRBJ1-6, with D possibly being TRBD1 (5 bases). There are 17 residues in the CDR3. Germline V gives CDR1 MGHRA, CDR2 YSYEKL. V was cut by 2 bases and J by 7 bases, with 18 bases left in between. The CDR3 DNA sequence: TGCGCCAGCAGCCAAAATACCCCTCGGGGGAAAAATTCACCCCTCCACTTT. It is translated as CASSQNTPRGKNSPLHF.

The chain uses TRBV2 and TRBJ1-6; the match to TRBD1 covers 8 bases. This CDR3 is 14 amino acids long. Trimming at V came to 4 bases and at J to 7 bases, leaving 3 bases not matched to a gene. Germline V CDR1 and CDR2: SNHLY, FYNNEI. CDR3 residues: CASSVYRGNSPLHF. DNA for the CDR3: TGTGCCAGCAGTGTATACAGGGGGAATTCACCCCTCCACTTT.

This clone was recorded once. CDR3 sequence (DNA): TGTGCCAGCAGCCCTCCGGGTCTCGATACTGTGAACACTGAAGCTTTCTTT. It is translated as CASSPPGLDTVNTEAFF. This chain uses TRBV2 with TRBJ1-1; no clear D gene. V was trimmed by 6 bases and J by 0 bases, leaving 20 bases between them. The germline V gene has CDR1 SNHLY and CDR2 FYNNEI. CDR3 length: 17 amino acids.

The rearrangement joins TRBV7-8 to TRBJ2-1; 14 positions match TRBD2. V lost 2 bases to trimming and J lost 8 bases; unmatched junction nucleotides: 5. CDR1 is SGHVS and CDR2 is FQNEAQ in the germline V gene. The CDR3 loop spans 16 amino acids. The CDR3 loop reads CASSLLGLAGADEQFF. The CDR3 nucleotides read TGTGCCAGCAGCTTACTGGGACTAGCGGGAGCGGATGAGCAGTTCTTC.

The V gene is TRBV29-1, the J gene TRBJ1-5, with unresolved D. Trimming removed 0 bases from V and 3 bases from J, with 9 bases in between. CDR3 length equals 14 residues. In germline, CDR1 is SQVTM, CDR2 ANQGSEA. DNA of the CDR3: TGCAGCGTTGAAGATGGAGGGTTCAATCAGCCCCAGCATTTT. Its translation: CSVEDGGFNQPQHF.

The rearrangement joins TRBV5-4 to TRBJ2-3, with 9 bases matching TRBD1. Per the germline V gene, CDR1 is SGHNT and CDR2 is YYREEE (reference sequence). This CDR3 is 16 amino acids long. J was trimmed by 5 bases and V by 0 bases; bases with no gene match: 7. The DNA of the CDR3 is TGTGCCAGCAGCTTGGGACAGGGGGTTCCAGAAGATACGCAGTATTTT. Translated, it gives CASSLGQGVPEDTQYF.

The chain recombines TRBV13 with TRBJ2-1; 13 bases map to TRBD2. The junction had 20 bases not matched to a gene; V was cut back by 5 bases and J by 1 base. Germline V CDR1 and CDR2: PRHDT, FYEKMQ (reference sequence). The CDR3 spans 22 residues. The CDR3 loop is CASSRHRTSGGPEVRSYNEQFF. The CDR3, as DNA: TGTGCCAGCAGCAGACATAGGACTAGCGGGGGCCCCGAGGTTCGATCCTACAATGAGCAGTTCTTC.

The DNA for the CDR3 is TGTGCCAGCAGTGTCAGGGTCACGGAGCCCCAGCATTTT. Residues: CASSVRVTEPQHF. The chain combines TRBV27 with TRBJ1-5; tentatively, D is TRBD1 (5 bases). Germline-derived CDR1 and CDR2 are MNHEY and SMNVEV (reference sequence). This CDR3 contains 13 residues. The germline V and J ends were trimmed by 5 bases and 8 bases, with 13 bases remaining between them.

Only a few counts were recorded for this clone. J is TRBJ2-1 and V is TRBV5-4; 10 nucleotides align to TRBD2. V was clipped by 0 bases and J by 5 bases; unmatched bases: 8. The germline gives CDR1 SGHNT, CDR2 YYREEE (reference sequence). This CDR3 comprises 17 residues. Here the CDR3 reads CASSLDSGGARDNEQFF. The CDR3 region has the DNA TGTGCCAGCAGCTTGGACAGCGGGGGGGCCCGGGACAATGAGCAGTTCTTC.